The T cell receptor beta chain under discussion was sequenced for a study of shared clonotypes between healthy human individuals. Terminally differentiated effector memory CD45RA+ cells were excluded from the naive CD8 cells, which were CD45RO-negative and positively selected for CCR7. Adults of Caucasian background living in Nashville, Tennessee made up all donors. Several immunoSEQ 96-well plates shared each subset's DNA, each plate a replicate. The table came from immunoSEQ multiplex PCR; TCRdb's copy has only in-frame clones and leaves some out. The data hold about 2.1 million clones, with over 85% observed a single time. Germline lookup yields CDR1 WSHSY and CDR2 SAAADI. V lost 3 bases to trimming and J lost 1 base, with 6 bases between them. This CDR3 comprises 13 residues.

The rearrangement joins TRBV10-2 to TRBJ1-1; D is uncertain. The sequence came from a man aged 18 to 30 in good health. Some clones in this sample may be carry-over from other donors' samples. Material: naive CD8+ T cells from PBMCs. The DNA of the CDR3 is TGCGCCAGCAGTGACGACGCGAACACTGAAGCTTTCTTT. This encodes CASSDDANTEAFF.